These 32 T cell receptor beta chains originate from one sample sequenced in a study of cytomegalovirus exposure and HLA in healthy donors. PCR was performed using 60 Vbeta and 13 Jbeta primers. Generated by immunoSEQ multiplex PCR, the TCRdb table keeps only in-frame clones and is missing some. The table includes over 150,000 clones, around 75% detected once. Sequenced input: PBMCs. Every receptor here comes from a male donor in good health and CMV-seronegative.

CDR3 sequence (DNA): TGTGCCAGCAGCCCACTAGAAAGTCAGGAGACCCAGTACTTC. This translates into CASSPLESQETQYF. The chain joins TRBV7-6 to TRBJ2-5, with D tentatively TRBD2 (5 bases). The CDR3 length is 14 residues. V was trimmed by 5 bases and J by 5 bases, leaving 15 bases between them. Germline assignment: CDR1 SGHVS and CDR2 FNYEAQ.

The rearrangement uses TRBV27 and TRBJ2-1, with 10 bases that match TRBD2. The germline CDR1 and CDR2 sequences are MNHEY and SMNVEV (reference sequence). The CDR3 length is 15 residues. With 0 bases clipped from V and 9 bases from J, the junction kept 5 bases outside the gene matches. The CDR3 DNA follows: TGTGCCAGCAGTTTATCGCTAGCGGGAGCTAGTGAGCAGTTCTTC. This gives the protein CASSLSLAGASEQFF.

The chain links TRBV15 to TRBJ1-5, with D tentatively TRBD1 (6 bases). The length of the CDR3 is 13 residues. The germline V gene encodes CDR1 LNHNV and CDR2 YYDKDF (reference sequence). Deletions cut 3 bases from V and 6 bases from J, with 9 bases between. CDR3 in amino acids: CATSSRGAQPQHF. In DNA form, the CDR3 reads TGTGCCACCAGCAGCAGGGGTGCTCAGCCCCAGCATTTT.

This clone was observed a single time. The chain uses TRBV27 and TRBJ1-5, with TRBD1 matching over 9 bases. The length of the CDR3 is 17 residues. Germline CDR1 is MNHEY and CDR2 is SMNVEV (reference sequence). The V and J ends lost 6 bases and 3 bases, in that order; junction bases with no gene match: 12. The CDR3, as DNA: TGTGCCAGCAGCCATACGGGACAGGGCCGTTACAATCAGCCCCAGCATTTT. It yields the protein CASSHTGQGRYNQPQHF.

J is TRBJ2-1 and V is TRBV5-6; D not resolved. Germline V gene lookup returns CDR1 SGHDT and CDR2 YYEEEE. CDR3 length: 12 amino acids. V lost 2 bases to trimming and J lost 4 bases, with 4 bases between them. The CDR3 loop is CASSFEYNEQFF. The CDR3 DNA follows: TGTGCCAGCAGCTTTGAGTACAATGAGCAGTTCTTC.

The gene calls are TRBV15 and TRBJ1-4; the match to TRBD1 covers 7 bases. V shed 3 bases, J shed 3 bases, and the junction held 1 base outside the gene matches. The CDR3 totals 14 residues. Germline loops: CDR1 LNHNV, CDR2 YYDKDF (reference sequence). For the CDR3, the DNA is TGTGCCACCAGCAGCGGGACAGCTAATGAAAAACTGTTTTTT. Its protein product is CATSSGTANEKLFF.

The count of this clone is one. The chain links TRBV4-2 to TRBJ2-2, with TRBD1 as a possible D gene (5 bases). The CDR3 is 14 residues long. Germline V gene data show CDR1 as LGHNA and CDR2 as YNFKEQ. Between the trimmed V and J ends, which lost 3 bases and 5 bases, there was a span of 10 bases. The CDR3 sequence: CASSHTAGTGELFF. Here the CDR3 DNA reads TGTGCCAGCAGCCACACGGCAGGGACCGGGGAGCTGTTTTTT.

The chain combines TRBV7-9 with TRBJ1-5; D is unresolved. This CDR3 is built from 15 residues. Trimming pared 5 bases from V and 4 bases from J, leaving 15 bases between. CDR1 and CDR2 (germline): SEHNR, FQNEAQ (reference sequence). The CDR3 reads CASSPRGASNQPQHF. The CDR3 DNA is TGTGCCAGCAGCCCCCGGGGAGCCTCTAATCAGCCCCAGCATTTT.

This clone was observed a handful of times. In nucleotides, the CDR3 is TGTGCCAGCAGCTTAGGACAGGGGCAGGACATTCAGTACTTC. Translated: CASSLGQGQDIQYF. The genes are TRBV7-9 and TRBJ2-4; 8 positions match TRBD1. The germline CDR1 and CDR2 sequences are SEHNR and FQNEAQ (reference sequence). The CDR3 runs 14 residues. After removal of 1 base from V and 8 bases from J, the junction contained 4 bases not matched to a gene. Full variable domain (rest looked up from reference TRBV7-9 and TRBJ2-4): DTGVSQNPRHKITKRGQNVTFRCDPISEHNRLYWYRQTLGQGPEFLTYFQNEAQLEKSRLLSDRFSAERPKGSFSTLEIQRTEQGDSAMYLCASSLGQGQDIQYFGAGTRLSVL.

V gene TRBV30 combines with J gene TRBJ1-2; perhaps TRBD1 as D (6 bases). The CDR3 contains 11 residues. V lost 3 bases and J lost 9, with 11 bases in between. Germline V gene data show CDR1 as GTSNPN and CDR2 as SVGIG (reference sequence). The chain's CDR3 is CAWRTGISYTF. The CDR3 DNA follows: TGTGCCTGGAGAACAGGGATTAGCTACACCTTC.

This sequence joins TRBV15 and TRBJ1-2; D unresolved. This CDR3 contains 17 residues. Between the trimmed V and J ends, which lost 3 bases and 7 bases, there was a span of 24 bases. CDR1 is LNHNV and CDR2 is YYDKDF in the germline V gene (reference sequence). CDR3 bases: TGTGCCACCAGCAGGGACCCCGGGCGACGGGAGGGCGCTGGCTACACCTTC. Its translation: CATSRDPGRREGAGYTF.

The genes are TRBV28 and TRBJ1-3, with a tentative D call TRBD1 (5 bases). CDR3 length: 14 residues. Trimming pared 6 bases from V and 0 bases from J, leaving 9 bases between. The V gene's germline CDR1 is MDHEN and CDR2 SYDVKM. CDR3 DNA sequence: TGTGCCAGCAGCCGGGGGAGCTCTGGAAACACCATATATTTT. As protein: CASSRGSSGNTIYF.

The genes are TRBV28 and TRBJ1-5, with 7 bases fitting TRBD1. The CDR3 spans 17 residues. V was clipped by 5 bases and J by 2 bases; unmatched bases: 12. The germline gives CDR1 MDHEN, CDR2 SYDVKM. This chain's CDR3 is CASSPQGTVMGNQPQHF. The CDR3 DNA reads TGTGCCAGCAGTCCCCAGGGGACAGTTATGGGCAATCAGCCCCAGCATTTT.

This clone has more than one count but fewer than ten. The gene calls are TRBV19 and TRBJ1-1; TRBD1 aligns across 9 bases. From germline, CDR1 is LNHDA and CDR2 SQIVND (reference sequence). This CDR3 contains 14 residues. V lost 3 bases and J lost 4; bases outside the gene matches: 3. CDR3 in DNA: TGTGCCAGTAGTATGGGGACAGGGACCACTGAAGCTTTCTTT. It encodes CASSMGTGTTEAFF.

The J gene is TRBJ2-3, the V gene TRBV19, with 9 bases matching TRBD2. The germline CDR1 and CDR2 sequences are LNHDA and SQIVND (reference sequence). The CDR3 spans 15 residues. V trimming: 3 bases; J trimming: 2 bases; junction bases outside the gene matches: 3. The CDR3 protein is CASSMVAGATDTQYF. CDR3 coding DNA: TGTGCCAGTAGTATGGTAGCGGGAGCCACAGATACGCAGTATTTT.

The J gene is TRBJ2-3, the V gene TRBV2; no reliable D call. Germline assignment: CDR1 SNHLY and CDR2 FYNNEI. Trimming pared 4 bases from V and 4 bases from J, leaving 3 bases between. The CDR3 loop spans 11 amino acids. The CDR3 loop is CASSASDTQYF. CDR3 bases: TGTGCCAGCAGTGCATCAGATACGCAGTATTTT.

CDR3 nucleotides: TGTGCCAGCAGCAAACAACCGGGTCAACATGAAGCTTTCTTT. Amino acids: CASSKQPGQHEAFF. V and J are TRBV7-6 and TRBJ1-1; D is unclear. This CDR3 region has 14 residues. CDR1 and CDR2 (germline): SGHVS, FNYEAQ. V was clipped by 5 bases and J by 7 bases, with 17 bases between them.

This clone occurred a few times. The chain has TRBV6-6 and TRBJ2-7; D is unresolved. With 0 bases removed from V and 3 bases from J, the gap between germline ends came to 6 bases. CDR1 is MNHNY, CDR2 SVGAGI, per germline (reference sequence). This CDR3 region has 13 residues. CDR3 sequence (DNA): TGTGCCAGCAGTTACTCGTTCCGCTACGAGCAGTACTTC. This encodes CASSYSFRYEQYF.

The chain joins TRBV11-2 to TRBJ1-5; D is unclear. Germline CDR1 reads SGHAT; CDR2 reads FQNNGV. This CDR3 comprises 13 residues. V gave up 2 bases and J gave up 6 bases, with 8 bases separating them. CDR3 in amino acids: CASSLFSGQPQHF. Written as DNA, the CDR3 is TGTGCCAGCAGCTTATTCTCGGGTCAGCCCCAGCATTTT.

V usage is TRBV27 and J usage is TRBJ2-7; D might be TRBD2 (6 bases). V was shortened by 0 bases and J by 12 bases, with 15 bases between the two germline ends. The CDR3 is 13 amino acids. Germline-derived CDR1 and CDR2 are MNHEY and SMNVEV (reference sequence). CDR3 sequence: CASSLSSGESWYF. As DNA, the CDR3 is TGTGCCAGCAGTTTATCCTCGGGGGAGTCTTGGTACTTC.

As DNA, the CDR3 is TGTGCCAGCAGTTTGGGGGGGCAAGGCTACACCTTC. Its translation is CASSLGGQGYTF. V usage is TRBV27 and J usage is TRBJ1-2, with D perhaps matching TRBD1 (6 bases). With 3 bases removed from V and 8 bases from J, the gap between germline ends came to 10 bases. There are 12 residues in the CDR3. Germline V lookup: CDR1 MNHEY, CDR2 SMNVEV (reference sequence).

The V gene is TRBV6-6, the J gene TRBJ2-2, with 9 bases that match TRBD1. The CDR3 spans 13 residues. Germline trimming cut 8 bases from V and 4 bases from J; bases unmatched to any gene: 2. CDR1 and CDR2 (germline): MNHNY, SVGAGI (reference sequence). The CDR3 sequence is CASGTGSTGELFF. The CDR3 DNA follows: TGTGCCAGCGGGACAGGGAGCACCGGGGAGCTGTTTTTT.

This chain connects TRBV2 to TRBJ2-3; possibly TRBD2 for D (5 bases). Trimming shortened V by 3 bases and J by 1 base, and 8 bases separated the two germline ends. Germline-derived CDR1 and CDR2 are SNHLY and FYNNEI. This CDR3 is 14 amino acids long. For the CDR3, the DNA is TGTGCCAGCAGTGACGGGAAGGGCACAGATACGCAGTATTTT. It encodes CASSDGKGTDTQYF.

V usage is TRBV9 and J usage is TRBJ1-3; D is uncertain. Trimming took off 4 bases at V and 0 bases at J, with 11 bases between the two ends. This CDR3 has 15 residues. The germline V gene encodes CDR1 SGDLS and CDR2 YYNGEE. The CDR3 DNA reads TGTGCCAGCAGCCCCACCCGAGGCTCTGGAAACACCATATATTTT. Its protein is CASSPTRGSGNTIYF. Filled out from reference TRBV9 and TRBJ1-3, the complete variable domain reads DSGVTQTPKHLITATGQRVTLRCSPRSGDLSVYWYQQSLDQGLQFLIQYYNGEERAKGNILERFSAQQFPDLHSELNLSSLELGDSALYFCASSPTRGSGNTIYFGEGSWLTVV.

This clone was recorded once. The V and J genes are TRBV6-1 and TRBJ1-1; 9 bases are a match to TRBD1. Looked up from germline, CDR1 is MNHNS and CDR2 is SASEGT. Germline trimming cut 2 bases from V and 3 bases from J; bases unmatched to any gene: 7. The CDR3 covers 16 residues. CDR3 in amino acids: CASSEPGQGRDTEAFF. The CDR3 DNA reads as TGTGCCAGCAGTGAACCCGGACAGGGGCGGGACACTGAAGCTTTCTTT.

V gene TRBV19 combines with J gene TRBJ1-5; D is undetermined. The CDR3 sequence is 13 residues long. Germline V CDR1 and CDR2: LNHDA, SQIVND (reference sequence). Trimming pared 1 base from V and 5 bases from J, leaving 6 bases between. CDR3 residues: CASSIVGDQPQHF. As DNA, the CDR3 is TGTGCCAGTAGTATAGTAGGAGATCAGCCCCAGCATTTT.

Remarks on this clone: This CDR3 is also generated by other DNA sequences in the sample. The chain employs TRBV10-2 and TRBJ1-5; D gene unclear. Trimming shortened V by 0 bases and J by 6 bases, and 9 bases separated the two germline ends. The CDR3 is 14 residues long. Germline values: CDR1 WSHSY, CDR2 SAAADI. CDR3 DNA: TGCGCCAGCAGTGAGTCAAAGGGAGGTCAGCCCCAGCATTTT. This translates into CASSESKGGQPQHF.

V usage is TRBV15 and J usage is TRBJ2-1; TRBD2 agrees at 8 bases. Germline V gene sequence: CDR1 LNHNV, CDR2 YYDKDF (reference sequence). The CDR3 consists of 17 residues. V lost 0 bases to trimming and J lost 0 bases; unmatched junction nucleotides: 4. DNA of the CDR3: TGTGCCACCAGCAGAGAGGACAGCGGGAGCTCCTACAATGAGCAGTTCTTC. This translates into CATSREDSGSSYNEQFF.

This chain uses TRBV28 with TRBJ2-1, with 10 nucleotides matching TRBD1. CDR1 and CDR2 from the germline V gene are MDHEN and SYDVKM. V was clipped by 7 bases and J by 3 bases; unmatched bases: 21. The CDR3 covers 20 residues. CDR3 residues: CASTSNRDRGWFGGYNEQFF. DNA of the CDR3: TGTGCCAGCACCTCTAACCGGGACAGGGGATGGTTTGGGGGCTACAATGAGCAGTTCTTC.

V usage is TRBV13 and J usage is TRBJ2-7; 8 nucleotides align to TRBD1. This CDR3 has 15 amino acids. Germline V gene sequence: CDR1 PRHDT, CDR2 FYEKMQ (reference sequence). The trim removed 4 bases at V and 3 bases at J, leaving 8 bases unmatched. The CDR3: CASSSTGALFYEQYF. For the CDR3, the DNA is TGTGCCAGCAGCTCGACAGGGGCGCTTTTCTACGAGCAGTACTTC.

The gene calls are TRBV29-1 and TRBJ1-1; D is perhaps TRBD1 (6 bases). This CDR3 region has 14 residues. The ends were cut back, 6 bases at V and 7 bases at J, with 21 bases in the middle. Per germline, CDR1 SQVTM and CDR2 ANQGSEA. Here the CDR3 DNA reads TGCAGCGTAGATATCACAGGGAGGGGATTTGAAGCTTTCTTT. Protein sequence: CSVDITGRGFEAFF.

J is TRBJ2-1 and V is TRBV12-5; D is unresolved. Germline values: CDR1 LGHNT, CDR2 FRNRAP. Trimming left V 2 bases short and J 4 bases short, with 9 bases between. The CDR3 extends over 14 amino acids. The CDR3 DNA sequence: TGTGCTAGTGGTTTGAACAGCATTTACAATGAGCAGTTCTTC. This gives the protein CASGLNSIYNEQFF.